This T cell receptor beta chain was profiled in a study of esophageal squamous cell carcinoma under preoperative chemotherapy. Each CDR3 protein is one row after TCRdb ran MiXCR on the PCR reads. Found here are roughly 30,000 distinct CDR3 sequences, roughly half of them singletons; the top ten hold 10% to 15%. Study outcomes and limitations: Chemotherapy was followed by significantly higher TCR diversity in peripheral T cells only, not tumor-infiltrating lymphocytes.

Germline V gene sequence: CDR1 SGHKS, CDR2 YYEKEE (reference sequence). The CDR3 totals 14 residues. Trimming left V 1 base short and J 4 bases short, with 11 bases between. Time point specified: before preoperative PTX-NDP chemotherapy. This clonotype was counted between two and nine times. Its antigen is not identified. This material was acquired from a patient given preoperative chemotherapy. This TCR came from a human donor with esophageal squamous cell carcinoma. The donor label of this sample is uncertain. The V call is TRBV5-5, the J call TRBJ1-1; D is perhaps TRBD1 (6 bases). CDR3 loop: CASSLIGQSTEAFF. The CDR3 DNA reads as TGTGCCAGCAGCTTGATCGGACAGAGCACTGAAGCTTTCTTT. The full variable domain, with the rest looked up from reference TRBV5-5 and TRBJ1-1, is DAGVTQSPTHLIKTRGQQVTLRCSPISGHKSVSWYQQVLGQGPQFIFQYYEKEERGRGNFPDRFSARQFPNYSSELNVNALLLGDSALYLCASSLIGQSTEAFFGQGTRLTVV.